The clone carrying this T cell receptor (beta chain) has a handful of counts. The target antigen is unknown. CDR3 length: 14 residues. V was shortened by 1 base and J by 7 bases, with 12 bases between the two germline ends. Germline CDR1 and CDR2: SGHNT and YYREEE (reference sequence). TCRdb fed the 5' RACE reads into MiXCR, producing one record per CDR3 protein. The sample shows 600,000 to 850,000 distinct CDR3 sequences, roughly 18% of them seen only once. The sample comes from a study of identical twins. General observations from the study: The abundant beta clonotypes from cord blood had fewer insertions, and memory repertoires had none of this.

This sample was shared with a second study, whose subject was T cells expressing NK-cell markers. Turning to that study: The dominant NKG2C+ clonotypes represented roughly 1.0-7.5% of CD8+ T cells in six donors. Whether expanded NKG2C+ T cell clones were HCMV-specific remained unclear.

Sequenced sample: PBMCs. The source of this sequence is a woman between 18 and 29 years old in good health. The V and J genes are TRBV5-4 and TRBJ2-1; tentatively, D is TRBD2 (6 bases). The CDR3 nucleotides read TGTGCCAGCAGCTTGAATAGGCGGGGAAATGAGCAGTTCTTC. Protein product: CASSLNRRGNEQFF.